Listed here is a single TCR beta chain. This specimen belongs to a study of blood T cell repertoires in COVID-19. Using immunoSEQ multiplex PCR, the repertoire was profiled, and TCRdb retains in-frame clones only, with some absent. The sample shows 80,000 to 130,000 clones, approximately 92% of them seen only once. The TCR originated in a man aged 65-85 years with acute or convalescent COVID-19. The sequenced sample was peripheral blood.

CDR3 amino acids: CASSLKLGQGVDTQYF. The CDR3 nucleotides read TGTGCCAGCAGCTTAAAGCTTGGACAGGGGGTAGATACGCAGTATTTT. This chain links TRBV5-4 with TRBJ2-3; 10 positions agree with TRBD1. Germline loops: CDR1 SGHNT, CDR2 YYREEE (reference sequence). V lost 2 bases to trimming and J lost 5 bases; unmatched junction nucleotides: 8. This CDR3 has 16 residues. The whole variable domain, filled in from reference TRBV5-4 and TRBJ2-3, reads ETGVTQSPTHLIKTRGQQVTLRCSSQSGHNTVSWYQQALGQGPQFIFQYYREEENGRGNFPPRFSGLQFPNYSSELNVNALELDDSALYLCASSLKLGQGVDTQYFGPGTRLTVL.